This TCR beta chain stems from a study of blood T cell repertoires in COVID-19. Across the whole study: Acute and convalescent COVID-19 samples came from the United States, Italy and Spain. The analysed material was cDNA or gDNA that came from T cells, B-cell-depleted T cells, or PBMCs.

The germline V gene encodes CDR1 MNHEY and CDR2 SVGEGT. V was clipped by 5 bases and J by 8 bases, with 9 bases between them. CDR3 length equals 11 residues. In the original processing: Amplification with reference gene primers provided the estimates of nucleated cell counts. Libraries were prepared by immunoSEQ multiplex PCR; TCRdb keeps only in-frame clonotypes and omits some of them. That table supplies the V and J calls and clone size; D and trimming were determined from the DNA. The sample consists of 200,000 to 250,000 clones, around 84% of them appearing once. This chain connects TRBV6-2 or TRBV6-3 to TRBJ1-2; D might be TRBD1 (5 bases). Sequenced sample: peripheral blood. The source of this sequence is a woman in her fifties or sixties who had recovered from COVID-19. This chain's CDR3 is CASSPGFGYTF. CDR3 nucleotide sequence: TGTGCCAGCAGTCCAGGGTTCGGCTACACCTTC.